The clone carrying this TCR beta chain appeared a few times. Its antigen is still unknown. This specimen belongs to a study of CD8+ T cells in alopecia areata. Broader study findings: Scalp sequencing captures resident alphabeta T cells of normal skin too.

RNA was isolated and reverse transcribed to cDNA, the sequencing template. The repertoire was sequenced with immunoSEQ multiplex PCR; TCRdb's copy has only in-frame clones and lacks some. The sample carries about 180,000 clones, 63% recorded once. The sequence was obtained from a human donor with alopecia areata. The sequencing here drew on CD4+ T cells sorted from blood, taken at week 0.

The CDR3 protein is CAWSVRVVSTEAFF. The CDR3, as DNA: TGTGCCTGGAGTGTACGGGTGGTGAGCACTGAAGCTTTCTTT. V and J are TRBV30 and TRBJ1-1; D is unresolved. CDR1 is GTSNPN and CDR2 is SVGIG in the germline V gene (reference sequence). The CDR3 extends over 14 amino acids. Trimming took 0 bases from V and 4 from J, leaving 12 bases between them.